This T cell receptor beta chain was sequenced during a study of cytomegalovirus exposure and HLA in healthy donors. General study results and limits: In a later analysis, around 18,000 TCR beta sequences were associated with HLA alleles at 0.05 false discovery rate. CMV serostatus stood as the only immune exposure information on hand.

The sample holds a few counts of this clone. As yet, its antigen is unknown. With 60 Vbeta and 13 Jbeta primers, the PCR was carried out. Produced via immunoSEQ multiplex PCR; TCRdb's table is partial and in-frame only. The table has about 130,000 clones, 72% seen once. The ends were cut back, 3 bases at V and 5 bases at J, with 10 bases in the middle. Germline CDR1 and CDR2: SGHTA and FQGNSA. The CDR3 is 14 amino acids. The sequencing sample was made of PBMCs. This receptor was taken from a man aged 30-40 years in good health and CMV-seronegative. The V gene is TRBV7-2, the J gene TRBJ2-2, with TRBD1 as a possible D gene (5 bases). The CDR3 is CASSFLGPTGELFF. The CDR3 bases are TGTGCCAGCAGCTTCCTGGGGCCTACCGGGGAGCTGTTTTTT.